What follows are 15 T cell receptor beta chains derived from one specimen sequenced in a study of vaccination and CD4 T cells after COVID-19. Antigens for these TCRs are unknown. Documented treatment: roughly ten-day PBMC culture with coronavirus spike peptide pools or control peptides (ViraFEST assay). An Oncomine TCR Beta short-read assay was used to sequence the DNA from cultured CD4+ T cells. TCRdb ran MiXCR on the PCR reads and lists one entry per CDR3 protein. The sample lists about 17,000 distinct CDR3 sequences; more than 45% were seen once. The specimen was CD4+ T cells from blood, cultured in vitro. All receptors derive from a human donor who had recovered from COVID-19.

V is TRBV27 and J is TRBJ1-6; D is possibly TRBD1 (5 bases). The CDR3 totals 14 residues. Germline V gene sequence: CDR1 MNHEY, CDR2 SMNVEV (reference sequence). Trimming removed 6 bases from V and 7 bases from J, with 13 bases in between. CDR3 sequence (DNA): TGTGCCAGCAGCCTCGGGGGTAGGAATTCACCCCTCCACTTT. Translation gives CASSLGGRNSPLHF.

CDR3 coding DNA: TGTGCCACCAGTGAGCATAACAGGGGTGGGGAGACCCAGTACTTC. This gives the protein CATSEHNRGGETQYF. V is TRBV24-1 and J is TRBJ2-5; 7 bases agree with TRBD1. The CDR3 spans 15 residues. The ends lost 4 bases at V and 5 bases at J; junction bases unmatched: 9. Germline V lookup: CDR1 KGHDR, CDR2 SFDVKD.

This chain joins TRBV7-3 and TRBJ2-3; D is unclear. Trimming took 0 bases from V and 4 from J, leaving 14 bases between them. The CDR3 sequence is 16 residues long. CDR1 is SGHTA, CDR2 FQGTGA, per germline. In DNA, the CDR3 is TGTGCCAGCAGCTTAACGTCTGCAGGCGTCGCAGATACGCAGTATTTT. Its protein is CASSLTSAGVADTQYF.

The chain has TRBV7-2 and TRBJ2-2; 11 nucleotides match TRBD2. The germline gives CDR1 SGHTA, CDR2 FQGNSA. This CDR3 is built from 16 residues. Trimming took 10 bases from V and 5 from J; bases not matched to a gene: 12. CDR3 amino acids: CAITEWLAGGTGELFF. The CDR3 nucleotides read TGTGCCATTACGGAGTGGCTAGCGGGAGGTACCGGGGAGCTGTTTTTT.

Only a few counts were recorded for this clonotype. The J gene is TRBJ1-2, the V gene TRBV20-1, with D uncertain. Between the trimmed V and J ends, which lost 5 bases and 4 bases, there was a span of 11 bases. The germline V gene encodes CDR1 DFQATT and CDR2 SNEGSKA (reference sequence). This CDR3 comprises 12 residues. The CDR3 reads CSAGLGFYGYTF. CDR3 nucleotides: TGCAGTGCTGGTCTGGGGTTCTATGGCTACACCTTC.

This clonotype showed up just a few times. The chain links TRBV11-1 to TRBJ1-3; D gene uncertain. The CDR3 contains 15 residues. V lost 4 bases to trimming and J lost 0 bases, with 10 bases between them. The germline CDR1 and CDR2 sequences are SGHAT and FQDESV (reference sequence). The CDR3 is CASSSRADSGNTIYF. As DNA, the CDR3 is TGTGCCAGCAGCTCCCGGGCTGACTCTGGAAACACCATATATTTT.

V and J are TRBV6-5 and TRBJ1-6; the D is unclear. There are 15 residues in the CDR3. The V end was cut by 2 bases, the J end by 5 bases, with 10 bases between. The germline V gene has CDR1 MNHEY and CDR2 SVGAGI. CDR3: CASSYLADNNSPLHF. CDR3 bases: TGTGCCAGCAGTTACCTCGCAGACAATAATTCACCCCTCCACTTT.

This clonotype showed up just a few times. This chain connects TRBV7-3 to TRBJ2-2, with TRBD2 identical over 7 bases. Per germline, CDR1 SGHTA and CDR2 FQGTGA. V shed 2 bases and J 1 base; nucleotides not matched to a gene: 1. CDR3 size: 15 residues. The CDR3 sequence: CASSLSGGNTGELFF. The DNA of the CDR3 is TGTGCCAGCAGCTTATCGGGGGGGAACACCGGGGAGCTGTTTTTT.

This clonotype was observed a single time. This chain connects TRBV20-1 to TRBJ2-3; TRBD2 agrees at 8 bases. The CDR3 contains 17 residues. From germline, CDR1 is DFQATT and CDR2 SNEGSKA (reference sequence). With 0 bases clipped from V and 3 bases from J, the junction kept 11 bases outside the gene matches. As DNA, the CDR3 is TGCAGTGCTAGAGATCCGAGAGTAGCGGGGCCAACAGATACGCAGTATTTT. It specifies CSARDPRVAGPTDTQYF.

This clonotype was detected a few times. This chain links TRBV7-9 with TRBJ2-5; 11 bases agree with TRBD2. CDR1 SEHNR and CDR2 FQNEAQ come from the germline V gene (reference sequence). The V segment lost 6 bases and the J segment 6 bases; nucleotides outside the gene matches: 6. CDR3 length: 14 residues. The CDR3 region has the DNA TGTGCCAGCAGTCTTAGCGGGGGGGCCAAGACCCAGTACTTC. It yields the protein CASSLSGGAKTQYF.

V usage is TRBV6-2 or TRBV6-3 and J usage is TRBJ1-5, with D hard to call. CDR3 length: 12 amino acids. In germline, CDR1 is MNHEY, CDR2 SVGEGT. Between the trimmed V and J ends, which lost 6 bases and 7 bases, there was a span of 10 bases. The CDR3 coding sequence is TGTGCCAGCAGGCGCTACTTCCAGCCCCAGCATTTT. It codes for CASRRYFQPQHF.

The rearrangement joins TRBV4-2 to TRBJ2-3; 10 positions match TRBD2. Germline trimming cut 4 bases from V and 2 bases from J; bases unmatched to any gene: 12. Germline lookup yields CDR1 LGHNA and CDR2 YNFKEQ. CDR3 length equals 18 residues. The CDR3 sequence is CASSLEGPAGGHTDTQYF. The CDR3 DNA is TGTGCCAGCAGCCTAGAAGGTCCAGCGGGGGGGCACACAGATACGCAGTATTTT.

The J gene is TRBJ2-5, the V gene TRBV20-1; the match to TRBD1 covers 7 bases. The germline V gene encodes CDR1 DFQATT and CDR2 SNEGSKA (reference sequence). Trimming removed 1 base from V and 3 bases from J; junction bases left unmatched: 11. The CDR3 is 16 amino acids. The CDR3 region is CSARGNRQGEEETQYF. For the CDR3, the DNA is TGCAGTGCTAGAGGGAACCGACAGGGAGAAGAAGAGACCCAGTACTTC.

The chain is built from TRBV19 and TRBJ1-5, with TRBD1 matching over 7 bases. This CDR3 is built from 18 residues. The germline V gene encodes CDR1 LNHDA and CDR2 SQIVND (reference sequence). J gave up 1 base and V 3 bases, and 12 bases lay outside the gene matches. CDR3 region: CASSMYVGTDFSNQPQHF. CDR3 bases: TGTGCCAGTAGTATGTATGTCGGGACAGATTTCAGCAATCAGCCCCAGCATTTT.

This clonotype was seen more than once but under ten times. The CDR3 coding sequence is TGCAGCGCTCTTTCGAGCTCCTACAATGAGCAGTTCTTC. As protein: CSALSSSYNEQFF. The J gene is TRBJ2-1, the V gene TRBV20-1; D is unresolved. Germline lookup yields CDR1 DFQATT and CDR2 SNEGSKA (reference sequence). The CDR3 length is 13 residues.